This T cell receptor beta chain comes out of a study of graft-versus-host responses after intestinal transplantation. Produced via immunoSEQ multiplex PCR; TCRdb's table is partial and in-frame only. The sample records about 120,000 clones, around 95% being singletons. Details on this clone: Its specificity is not known.

This CDR3 contains 16 residues. Germline CDR1 and CDR2: MNHEY and SMNVEV (reference sequence). V shed 5 bases and J 2 bases; nucleotides not matched to a gene: 7. The chain joins TRBV27 to TRBJ2-1; 9 bases agree with TRBD1. The sequence derives from a human donor who received an intestinal transplant. Sequenced here: unstimulated CD8+ T cells sorted from spleen or lymph node cells, sampled before intestinal transplant. The CDR3 loop reads CASSLQDRGPYNEQFF. As DNA, the CDR3 is TGTGCCAGCAGTCTCCAGGACAGGGGACCCTACAATGAGCAGTTCTTC.